Here is one TCR beta chain with its context. The data originate from a study of shared clonotypes between healthy human individuals. The data were produced by immunoSEQ multiplex PCR, yet TCRdb's version contains in-frame clones alone and is incomplete. The data show roughly 2.2 million clones, 85% to 95% seen once. CDR1 is SGHTA and CDR2 is FQGNSA in the germline V gene. Deletions cut 8 bases from V and 3 bases from J, with 13 bases between. The CDR3 consists of 14 residues. This receptor was taken from a man aged 18 to 29 in good health. Some clones in this sample may be carry-over from other donors' samples. The V call is TRBV7-2, the J call TRBJ1-4, with D perhaps TRBD1 (5 bases). The sample consisted of naive CD4+ T cells from PBMCs. Subset: CD45RA+ positively selected. The CDR3 reads CASRPGTANEKLFF. For the CDR3, the DNA is TGTGCCAGCCGACCCGGGACGGCTAATGAAAAACTGTTTTTT. Using reference TRBV7-2 and TRBJ1-4 for the parts outside the CDR3, the full variable domain is GAGVSQSPSNKVTEKGKDVELRCDPISGHTALYWYRQSLGQGLEFLIYFQGNSAPDKSGLPSDRFSAERTGGSVSTLTIQRTQQEDSAVYLCASRPGTANEKLFFGSGTQLSVL.